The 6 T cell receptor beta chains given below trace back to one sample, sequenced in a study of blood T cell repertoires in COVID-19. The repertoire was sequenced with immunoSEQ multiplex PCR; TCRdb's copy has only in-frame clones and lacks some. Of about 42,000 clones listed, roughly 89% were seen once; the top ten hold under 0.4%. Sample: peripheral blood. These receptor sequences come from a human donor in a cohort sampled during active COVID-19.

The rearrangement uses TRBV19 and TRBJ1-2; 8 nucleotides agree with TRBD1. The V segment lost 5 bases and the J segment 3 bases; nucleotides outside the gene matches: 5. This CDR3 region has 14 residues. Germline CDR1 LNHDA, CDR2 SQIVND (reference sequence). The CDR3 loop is CASSSLQGDYGYTF. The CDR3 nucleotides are TGTGCCAGTAGTTCATTACAGGGGGACTATGGCTACACCTTC.

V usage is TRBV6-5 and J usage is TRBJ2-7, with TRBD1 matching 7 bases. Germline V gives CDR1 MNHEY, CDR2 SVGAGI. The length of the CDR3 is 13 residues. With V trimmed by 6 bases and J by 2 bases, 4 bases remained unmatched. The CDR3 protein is CASSRTGPYEQYF. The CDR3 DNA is TGTGCCAGCAGCCGGACAGGACCCTACGAGCAGTACTTC.

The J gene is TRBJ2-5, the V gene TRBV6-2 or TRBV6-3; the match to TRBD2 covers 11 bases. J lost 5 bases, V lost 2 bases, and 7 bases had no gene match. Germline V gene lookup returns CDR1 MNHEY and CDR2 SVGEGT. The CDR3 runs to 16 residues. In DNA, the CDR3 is TGTGCCAGCAGTTACCCCCTTAGCGGGGGGGCTGAGACCCAGTACTTC. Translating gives CASSYPLSGGAETQYF.

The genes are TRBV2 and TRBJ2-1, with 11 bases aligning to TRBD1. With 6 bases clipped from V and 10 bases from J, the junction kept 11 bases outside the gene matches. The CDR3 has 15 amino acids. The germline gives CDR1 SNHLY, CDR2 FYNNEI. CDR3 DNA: TGTGCCAGCAGCAAGGGGACAGGGGGGGTCCGGGAGCAGTTCTTC. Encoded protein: CASSKGTGGVREQFF.

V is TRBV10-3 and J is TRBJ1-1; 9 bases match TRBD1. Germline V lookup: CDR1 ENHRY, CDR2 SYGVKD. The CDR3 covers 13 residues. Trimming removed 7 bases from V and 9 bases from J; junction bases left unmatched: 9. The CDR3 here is CAIKLTGGGQAFF. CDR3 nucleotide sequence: TGTGCCATCAAACTAACAGGGGGCGGACAAGCTTTCTTT.

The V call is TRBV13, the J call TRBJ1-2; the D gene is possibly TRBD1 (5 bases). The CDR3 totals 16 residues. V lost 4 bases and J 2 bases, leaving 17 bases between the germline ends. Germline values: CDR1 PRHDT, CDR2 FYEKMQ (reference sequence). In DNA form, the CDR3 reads TGTGCCAGCAGCTCATGGTTGGAGGGGCGGAACTATGGCTACACCTTC. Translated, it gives CASSSWLEGRNYGYTF.